This TCR beta chain is from a study of blood T cells in healthy people across ages. The CDR3 spans 14 residues. Per germline, CDR1 DFQATT and CDR2 SNEGSKA (reference sequence). A sample-barcoded 5' primer and a J-beta primer mix were used in a second PCR of about 7 to 12 cycles. TCRdb used MiXCR to reprocess the 5' RACE reads, holding one entry per CDR3 protein. The sample yields 580,000 or so distinct CDR3 sequences, around half seen once. Individuals who donated were healthy Caucasians from Russia aged roughly 6 to 90. The specimen was blood. This sequence originates from an elderly man in good health. The gene calls are TRBV20-1 and TRBJ2-5, with 8 positions matching TRBD1. The tail of the sequence fits TRBJ2-7 better, so the J call may be wrong. The CDR3 DNA follows: TGCAGTGCTAGAAGGGGGACAGGCGCCTACGAGCAGTACTTC. This codes for CSARRGTGAYEQYF.